A selection of T cell receptor beta chains follows, all from one sample in a study of blood T cell repertoires in COVID-19. TCRdb's table, derived via immunoSEQ multiplex PCR, lists solely in-frame clones and lacks some. Of hundreds of thousands of clones in the sample, around 86% were seen once. The sequencing sample was made of peripheral blood. These receptors came from a man between 45 and 60 years old with COVID-19, enrolled during active disease. CDR3s include the opening cysteine and the closing phenylalanine or tryptophan. The order of the fields is clone size, V gene, J gene, D gene, CDR3 DNA, CDR3 protein. The D gene is left open where the match is weak. The size of a clone is reported for some rows only, either as once, few or many, or as a class for expanded clones.

NA,TRBV19,TRBJ2-5,TRBD2,TGTGCCAGCCGGGGGGGACATTGGGAAGAGACCCAGTACTTC,CASRGGHWEETQYF
once,TRBV15,TRBJ1-3,TRBD1,TGTGCCACCAGCAGGGACAGGGGTGGCAACACCATATATTTT,CATSRDRGGNTIYF
NA,TRBV7-9,TRBJ2-3,TRBD2,TGTGCCAGCAGCTTTCGCGGACTAGGCACAGATACGCAGTATTTT,CASSFRGLGTDTQYF
NA,TRBV18,TRBJ2-2,NA,TGTGCCAGCTCCCAATTGGGGCAGCCGAACACCGGGGAGCTGTTTTTT,CASSQLGQPNTGELFF
NA,TRBV7-2,TRBJ2-4,TRBD2,TGTGCCAGCAGCTTGGCGGGAGGGCTATTGTGGGGGGCCAAAAACATTCAGTACTTC,CASSLAGGLLWGAKNIQYF
NA,TRBV2,TRBJ1-5,NA,TGTGCCAGCAGTCCCGGGACGGGAGGGCCCCAGCATTTT,CASSPGTGGPQHF
NA,TRBV9,TRBJ2-3,TRBD2,TGTGCCAGCAGCACGACTAGCGGGAGGGTCGCAGATACGCAGTATTTT,CASSTTSGRVADTQYF
few,TRBV5-5,TRBJ1-3,TRBD1,TGTGCCAGCAGCCCGACAGGGCGCTCTGGAAACACCATATATTTT,CASSPTGRSGNTIYF
NA,TRBV19,TRBJ2-1,TRBD2,TGTGCCACCTCCACTAGCGGGGGGGGTTACAATGAGCAGTTCTTC,CATSTSGGGYNEQFF
NA,TRBV6-5,TRBJ2-1,NA,TGTGCCAGCAGGTCCAGGGAAGATGAGCAGTTCTTC,CASRSREDEQFF
NA,TRBV2,TRBJ1-5,TRBD1,TGTGCCAGCAGTGTAGGGACAGGGAATCAGCCCCAGCATTTT,CASSVGTGNQPQHF
NA,TRBV6-5,TRBJ2-6,TRBD1,TGTGCCACCGGACAGGGCACTGGGGCCAACGTCCTGACTTTC,CATGQGTGANVLTF
NA,TRBV7-2,TRBJ2-2,NA,TGTGCCAGCAGCTTAGCCCGGGGTTTTACCGGGGAGCTGTTTTTT,CASSLARGFTGELFF
NA,TRBV2,TRBJ1-5,NA,TGTGCCAGCAGTGAAGCCCGGGTTGATCAGCCCCAGCATTTT,CASSEARVDQPQHF
NA,TRBV7-3,TRBJ2-2,TRBD2,TGTGCCAGCAGCCCAGAAGGACTAGCGGGGAGTGCCGGGGAGCTGTTTTTT,CASSPEGLAGSAGELFF
NA,TRBV15,TRBJ1-2,TRBD1,TGTGCCACCAGCGAATTCGGGACAGGGGGGTATGGCTACACCTTC,CATSEFGTGGYGYTF
NA,TRBV30,TRBJ1-4,TRBD1,TGTGCCTGGAGGACCGGACAGGGGCCGAATGAAAAACTGTTTTTT,CAWRTGQGPNEKLFF
NA,TRBV10-3,TRBJ2-7,NA,TGTGCCATCAGTGAACCAACAGTCGCCTACGAGCAGTACTTC,CAISEPTVAYEQYF
NA,TRBV19,TRBJ2-7,TRBD1,TGTGCCAGTAGTAACCGGGACAGGGGCTACGAGCAGTACTTC,CASSNRDRGYEQYF
NA,TRBV24-1,TRBJ2-7,TRBD2,TGTGCCACCTTCCGGGGGGCCTACGAGCAGTACTTC,CATFRGAYEQYF
NA,TRBV7-6,TRBJ2-2,NA,TGTGCCAGCAGCTTCCAGTCCCCGAACACCGGGGAGCTGTTTTTT,CASSFQSPNTGELFF
NA,TRBV12-3/TRBV12-4,TRBJ2-2,NA,TGTGCCAGCAGTTTATATGGGGAGCTGTTTTTT,CASSLYGELFF
NA,TRBV29-1,TRBJ2-3,NA,TGCAGCACGGGGCCTGCGGCTGATACGCAGTATTTT,CSTGPAADTQYF
NA,TRBV19,TRBJ1-4,NA,TGTGCCAGTGCTGAGGGATCAACTAATGAAAAACTGTTTTTT,CASAEGSTNEKLFF
few,TRBV2,TRBJ2-1,TRBD2,TGTGCCAGCAGTGAAGTAGGGGCGGGAGGTCCCTACAATGAGCAGTTCTTC,CASSEVGAGGPYNEQFF
NA,TRBV11-2,TRBJ2-1,TRBD1,TGTGCCAGCACCCACTTCCCGGGACAGGGAATCGATGAGCAGTTCTTC,CASTHFPGQGIDEQFF
NA,TRBV10-3,TRBJ1-1,NA,TGTGCCATCGGACAGTTGAACACTGAAGCTTTCTTT,CAIGQLNTEAFF
NA,TRBV11-2,TRBJ2-7,NA,TGTGCCAGCAGCTTCTCAGGGTCCTACGAGCAGTACTTC,CASSFSGSYEQYF
NA,TRBV7-8,TRBJ2-2,TRBD2,TGTGCCAGCAGCCCCCCGCGGGGGGGGCGTTCTCCCGGGGAGCTGTTTTTT,CASSPPRGGRSPGELFF
once,TRBV30,TRBJ1-5,NA,TGTGCCTGGAGTGGTAAGGGGAATAGCAATCAGCCCCAGCATTTT,CAWSGKGNSNQPQHF
once,TRBV20-1,TRBJ1-5,NA,TGCAGTGCAGCAGGGAATCAGCCCCAGCATTTT,CSAAGNQPQHF
NA,TRBV30,TRBJ1-4,NA,TGTGCCTGGACGGGGAGCACCCCAAATGAAAAACTGTTTTTT,CAWTGSTPNEKLFF
NA,TRBV12-3/TRBV12-4,TRBJ1-6,NA,TGTGCCAGCAGTTTAATAGGGGCGGCGACCCTCCACTTT,CASSLIGAATLHF
NA,TRBV5-1,TRBJ1-1,NA,TGCGCCAGCAGTTCGCCGGGGGACACTGAAGCTTTCTTT,CASSSPGDTEAFF
NA,TRBV18,TRBJ1-1,TRBD1,TGTGCCAGCTCACCTTCCACAGGGGGTGAGACTGAAGCTTTCTTT,CASSPSTGGETEAFF
NA,TRBV2,TRBJ2-7,NA,TGTGCCAGCGGCCCAAGGACAGGTTTCGACGGGGGCGAGCAGTACTTC,CASGPRTGFDGGEQYF
NA,TRBV30,TRBJ2-7,NA,TGTGCCTGTTCCGACTCCGGGGACGAGCAGTACTTC,CACSDSGDEQYF
NA,TRBV18,TRBJ1-1,TRBD1,TGTGCCAGCTCACCAAGACAGGGAAGAACTGAAGCTTTCTTT,CASSPRQGRTEAFF
NA,TRBV7-2,TRBJ2-7,TRBD1,TGTGCCAGCAGCTTAGAAAGCGGGACAGGGGCCAACGAGCAGTACTTC,CASSLESGTGANEQYF
once,TRBV19,TRBJ1-5,TRBD1,TGTGCCAGTACCGGGACAGCTGTGACGAGGAGTCAGCCCCAGCATTTT,CASTGTAVTRSQPQHF
NA,TRBV7-2,TRBJ2-5,NA,TGTGCCAGCAGCTTATGGAGACAGCAAGAGACCCAGTACTTC,CASSLWRQQETQYF
NA,TRBV5-1,TRBJ1-2,NA,TGCGCCAGCAGCCCCGAGGTCGACTATGGCTACACCTTC,CASSPEVDYGYTF
NA,TRBV12-3/TRBV12-4,TRBJ1-1,NA,TGTGCCAGCAATACGGGACAGAACACTGAAGCTTTCTTT,CASNTGQNTEAFF
NA,TRBV19,TRBJ1-3,NA,TGTGCCAGTAGACCGGAACAGGGTTCTGGAAACACCATATATTTT,CASRPEQGSGNTIYF
NA,TRBV7-3,TRBJ2-1,TRBD2,TGTGCCAGCAGCGCGCTAGCGGGGGGGCCCGGTGAGCAGTTCTTC,CASSALAGGPGEQFF
NA,TRBV21-1,TRBJ2-1,NA,TGTGCCAGCAGCAAGGGATGCCGGGACAGGGGGCGCAATGAGCAGTTCTTC,CASSKGCRDRGRNEQFF
NA,TRBV29-1,TRBJ2-5,NA,TGCAGCGTTGAAGATCCGGGGGGCGGCCGGGAGACCCAGTACTTC,CSVEDPGGGRETQYF
NA,TRBV7-9,TRBJ1-6,NA,TGTGCCAGCAGCCCAACAGGGAGCTCCTATAATTCACCCCTCCACTTT,CASSPTGSSYNSPLHF